This TCR beta chain was sequenced in a study of OX40 agonist ivuxolimab in advanced cancers. To note about this clone: Antigen: not known.

Study-wide findings and caveats: At 0.1 to 3.0 mg/kg and by week 6, clonal expansion occurred in CD4+ and CD8+ blood T cells.

The V gene's germline CDR1 is WNHNN and CDR2 SYGVQD (reference sequence). V lost 8 bases to trimming and J lost 5 bases, with 12 bases between them. The CDR3 runs 13 residues. Using immunoSEQ multiplex PCR, the repertoire was profiled, and TCRdb retains in-frame clones only, with some absent. Here the sample spans about 71,000 clones, roughly 94% being singletons. The sample was CD4+ or CD8+ T cells sorted from blood, taken in a trial of the OX40 agonist ivuxolimab. The chain joins TRBV10-1 to TRBJ2-2; D might be TRBD1 (6 bases). The clonotype comes from an adult with an advanced solid tumor such as melanoma, head and neck, liver or kidney cancer. The DNA of the CDR3 is TGCGCCAGCGCCCCAGGGGTGACCGGGGAGCTGTTTTTT. It yields the protein CASAPGVTGELFF.